These 26 T cell receptor beta chains came from one sample sequenced in a study of blood T cell repertoires in COVID-19. Profiling relied on immunoSEQ multiplex PCR, and the TCRdb table lists in-frame clones only, not all of them. The data show some 74,000 clones, 70% to 90% seen once. Specimen: peripheral blood. These receptors were obtained from an elderly woman with active or convalescent COVID-19.

The chain has TRBV2 and TRBJ2-7, with 7 bases fitting TRBD2. The J segment lost 1 base and the V segment lost 6 bases, leaving 6 bases of the junction unmatched. CDR3 length equals 14 residues. The V gene's germline CDR1 is SNHLY and CDR2 FYNNEI. The CDR3 coding sequence is TGTGCCAGCAGGGCAGTAGCGGGTTCCTACGAGCAGTACTTC. This translates into CASRAVAGSYEQYF.

In its sample, this clone was seen once. This chain links TRBV7-9 with TRBJ2-7, with D maybe TRBD2 (6 bases). In germline, CDR1 is SEHNR, CDR2 FQNEAQ (reference sequence). This CDR3 spans 15 amino acids. The germline V and J ends were trimmed by 3 bases and 2 bases, with 14 bases remaining between them. CDR3 loop: CASSFLFGGAYEQYF. In nucleotides, the CDR3 is TGTGCCAGCAGCTTTCTGTTTGGCGGGGCCTACGAGCAGTACTTC. The full variable domain, with the rest looked up from reference TRBV7-9 and TRBJ2-7, is DTGVSQNPRHKITKRGQNVTFRCDPISEHNRLYWYRQTLGQGPEFLTYFQNEAQLEKSRLLSDRFSAERPKGSFSTLEIQRTEQGDSAMYLCASSFLFGGAYEQYFGPGTRLTVT.

This chain joins TRBV5-8 and TRBJ1-6; a possible D gene is TRBD1 (5 bases). This CDR3 is 15 amino acids long. The germline CDR1 and CDR2 sequences are SGHTS and YDEGEE. Trimming cost V 2 bases and J 4 bases, with 10 bases left between them. CDR3 residues: CASSLGGAYNSPLHF. In DNA form, the CDR3 reads TGTGCCAGCAGCTTAGGAGGGGCTTATAATTCACCCCTCCACTTT.

The chain is built from TRBV14 and TRBJ2-7, with 7 bases that match TRBD2. Germline assignment: CDR1 SGHDN and CDR2 FVKESK. This CDR3 is built from 18 residues. With 1 base clipped from V and 2 bases from J, the junction kept 14 bases outside the gene matches. CDR3 nucleotide sequence: TGTGCCAGCAGCCAAGTGAGGCTAGCGGCCCGATTTACCTACGAGCAGTACTTC. As protein: CASSQVRLAARFTYEQYF.

The chain employs TRBV5-4 and TRBJ2-7; a weak D match, TRBD1 (7 bases). This CDR3 is 15 amino acids long. The ends were cut back, 4 bases at V and 3 bases at J, with 17 bases in the middle. Germline CDR1 SGHNT, CDR2 YYREEE (reference sequence). CDR3 nucleotides: TGTGCCAGCAGCATCGCAGGAGGGGGCATCTACGAGCAGTACTTC. Translation: CASSIAGGGIYEQYF. Full variable domain (missing parts from reference TRBV5-4 and TRBJ2-7): ETGVTQSPTHLIKTRGQQVTLRCSSQSGHNTVSWYQQALGQGPQFIFQYYREEENGRGNFPPRFSGLQFPNYSSELNVNALELDDSALYLCASSIAGGGIYEQYFGPGTRLTVT.

V usage is TRBV6-4 and J usage is TRBJ1-2; D gene unclear. The CDR3 totals 15 residues. V was trimmed by 8 bases and J by 2 bases, leaving 18 bases between them. Germline CDR1 is MRHNA and CDR2 is SNTAGT. The CDR3 loop reads CASCPHTSCNYGYTF. Written as DNA, the CDR3 is TGTGCCAGCTGTCCACACACATCCTGCAACTATGGCTACACCTTC.

The chain carries TRBV5-6 and TRBJ1-2; 8 bases match TRBD1. The CDR3 has 15 residues. V shed 4 bases, J shed 1 base, and the junction held 6 bases outside the gene matches. Germline CDR1 is SGHDT and CDR2 is YYEEEE. The CDR3 bases are TGTGCCAGCAGCCGGGACAGGCGGCATAACTATGGCTACACCTTC. Translating gives CASSRDRRHNYGYTF.

The chain employs TRBV11-3 and TRBJ2-1, with D perhaps TRBD2 (6 bases). Trimming cost V 5 bases and J 10 bases, with 18 bases left between them. The germline gives CDR1 SGHNT, CDR2 YENEEA. The CDR3 spans 14 residues. This CDR3 reads CASSTGAEGMEQFF. CDR3 nucleotide sequence: TGTGCCAGCAGCACCGGGGCGGAGGGCATGGAGCAGTTCTTC.

This rearrangement joins TRBV15 to TRBJ2-1, with 13 bases identical to TRBD2. V was pared by 0 bases and J by 7 bases, with 6 bases of the junction left unmatched. The germline V gene encodes CDR1 LNHNV and CDR2 YYDKDF (reference sequence). CDR3 size: 17 residues. DNA of the CDR3: TGTGCCACCAGCAGAGATCACGGACTAGCGGGAGTTAATGAGCAGTTCTTC. Translating gives CATSRDHGLAGVNEQFF. Full variable domain (remainder filled in from reference TRBV15 and TRBJ2-1): DAMVIQNPRYQVTQFGKPVTLSCSQTLNHNVMYWYQQKSSQAPKLLFHYYDKDFNNEADTPDNFQSRRPNTSFCFLDIRSPGLGDTAMYLCATSRDHGLAGVNEQFFGPGTRLTVL.

This clone was found a few times. The chain uses TRBV27 and TRBJ2-7, with 7 bases matching TRBD1. Germline trimming cut 0 bases from V and 3 bases from J; bases unmatched to any gene: 5. Germline V gene sequence: CDR1 MNHEY, CDR2 SMNVEV (reference sequence). The CDR3 is 15 amino acids. This CDR3 reads CASSLSGAGGYEQYF. CDR3 coding DNA: TGTGCCAGCAGTTTATCGGGAGCAGGGGGCTACGAGCAGTACTTC.

The chain uses TRBV5-1 and TRBJ1-2; tentative D call: TRBD1 (5 bases). The CDR3 runs to 14 residues. Germline CDR1 reads SGHRS; CDR2 reads YFSETQ. Trimming took 0 bases from V and 7 from J, leaving 13 bases between them. The DNA of the CDR3 is TGCGCCAGCAGCTTGGCAGGGTCCGGACGTGGCTACACCTTC. It is translated as CASSLAGSGRGYTF.

The chain uses TRBV19 and TRBJ1-1; no clear D gene. Trimming left V 4 bases short and J 3 bases short, with 12 bases between. The CDR3 is 14 amino acids. Per the germline V gene, CDR1 is LNHDA and CDR2 is SQIVND (reference sequence). In DNA, the CDR3 is TGTGCCAGTAGTACCAGGAGGATGGACACTGAAGCTTTCTTT. Its protein is CASSTRRMDTEAFF.

The chain couples TRBV19 to TRBJ1-5; D might be TRBD1 (6 bases). Trimming left V 5 bases short and J 6 bases short, with 11 bases between. This CDR3 is built from 13 residues. CDR1 and CDR2 (germline): LNHDA, SQIVND (reference sequence). CDR3 DNA sequence: TGTGCCAGTAGTCTAAGGACAGTTCAGCCCCAGCATTTT. Its protein is CASSLRTVQPQHF.

The chain recombines TRBV27 with TRBJ2-7, with D possibly being TRBD2 (7 bases). Germline lookup yields CDR1 MNHEY and CDR2 SMNVEV (reference sequence). This CDR3 has 15 residues. V was pared by 3 bases and J by 5 bases, with 17 bases between. DNA for the CDR3: TGTGCCAGCAGTTTCAGAGGGGGGGGGTTAAACGAGCAGTACTTC. This encodes CASSFRGGGLNEQYF.

This chain joins TRBV7-2 and TRBJ2-7; 9 nucleotides line up with TRBD1. Per germline, CDR1 SGHTA and CDR2 FQGNSA. V shed 5 bases, J shed 3 bases, and the junction held 11 bases outside the gene matches. The CDR3 runs 16 residues. The CDR3 protein is CASSAPGTGRGYEQYF. For the CDR3, the DNA is TGTGCCAGCAGCGCACCCGGGACAGGGAGGGGCTACGAGCAGTACTTC.

The V gene is TRBV5-5, the J gene TRBJ2-5; D is ambiguous. The CDR3 covers 11 residues. V was pared by 2 bases and J by 3 bases, with 2 bases between. CDR1 and CDR2 (germline): SGHKS, YYEKEE (reference sequence). This chain's CDR3 is CASSFKETQYF. The CDR3 DNA reads as TGTGCCAGCAGCTTTAAAGAGACCCAGTACTTC.

The chain is built from TRBV28 and TRBJ2-4; TRBD1 matches at 7 bases. J was trimmed by 3 bases and V by 5 bases; bases with no gene match: 7. The CDR3 is made up of 15 amino acids. The germline gives CDR1 MDHEN, CDR2 SYDVKM. Here the CDR3 reads CASSIQGTGKNIQYF. CDR3 bases: TGTGCCAGCAGTATACAGGGGACGGGCAAAAACATTCAGTACTTC.

The CDR3 nucleotides read TGTGCCAGCAGCTCACACCGGGACTCGACCTACAATGAGCAGTTCTTC. Amino acid sequence: CASSSHRDSTYNEQFF. V usage is TRBV7-3 and J usage is TRBJ2-1, with TRBD2 as a possible D gene (6 bases). CDR1 and CDR2 from the germline V gene are SGHTA and FQGTGA. The CDR3 extends over 16 amino acids. The V and J ends lost 4 bases and 2 bases respectively, with 15 bases between them.

This chain joins TRBV7-2 and TRBJ2-3; TRBD2 might be the D (6 bases). Germline V lookup: CDR1 SGHTA, CDR2 FQGNSA. V lost 0 bases and J 5 bases, leaving 15 bases between the germline ends. The length of the CDR3 is 16 residues. The CDR3 protein is CASSLAQGGSRDTQYF. The CDR3, as DNA: TGTGCCAGCAGCTTAGCGCAGGGAGGTTCTAGAGATACGCAGTATTTT.

The chain is built from TRBV24-1 and TRBJ2-1; 8 nucleotides agree with TRBD2. The length of the CDR3 is 16 residues. J lost 7 bases, V lost 1 base, and 8 bases had no gene match. Germline V CDR1 and CDR2: KGHDR, SFDVKD. The CDR3 DNA follows: TGTGCCACCAGTGATTTCAAAGCGGGAGAAATGAATGAGCAGTTCTTC. Its translation is CATSDFKAGEMNEQFF.

This clone appeared a single time. The gene calls are TRBV30 and TRBJ2-4; 9 positions match TRBD2. V shed 4 bases and J 5 bases; nucleotides not matched to a gene: 9. The CDR3 runs to 15 residues. Germline V CDR1 and CDR2: GTSNPN, SVGIG (reference sequence). For the CDR3, the DNA is TGTGCCTGGAAGCGGGGGGATTCCCCCCAAAACATTCAGTACTTC. Translated, it gives CAWKRGDSPQNIQYF.

J is TRBJ2-7 and V is TRBV7-9; D might be TRBD1 (5 bases). The ends were cut back, 0 bases at V and 5 bases at J, with 11 bases in the middle. This CDR3 contains 14 residues. Germline assignment: CDR1 SEHNR and CDR2 FQNEAQ (reference sequence). This CDR3 is CASSLAQGKDEQYF. CDR3 DNA sequence: TGTGCCAGCAGCTTAGCCCAGGGTAAAGACGAGCAGTACTTC. The whole variable domain, remainder taken from reference TRBV7-9 and TRBJ2-7, is DTGVSQNPRHKITKRGQNVTFRCDPISEHNRLYWYRQTLGQGPEFLTYFQNEAQLEKSRLLSDRFSAERPKGSFSTLEIQRTEQGDSAMYLCASSLAQGKDEQYFGPGTRLTVT.

The chain couples TRBV11-2 to TRBJ2-1, with a possible D match to TRBD2 (6 bases). The V and J ends lost 0 bases and 4 bases respectively, with 10 bases between them. This CDR3 region has 15 residues. From germline, CDR1 is SGHAT and CDR2 FQNNGV. The CDR3 loop is CASSLDRDFYNEQFF. The CDR3 bases are TGTGCCAGCAGCTTAGACAGGGACTTTTACAATGAGCAGTTCTTC.

The chain uses TRBV11-2 and TRBJ2-1; D gene unclear. The V and J ends lost 0 bases and 4 bases respectively, with 4 bases between them. The germline CDR1 and CDR2 sequences are SGHAT and FQNNGV. This CDR3 comprises 13 residues. The CDR3 region is CASSLERYNEQFF. The CDR3 DNA reads as TGTGCCAGCAGCTTAGAGCGTTACAATGAGCAGTTCTTC.

In this sample, this clone turned up a few times. The CDR3 DNA follows: TGTGCCAGCTCACCCTCTGGGACATATAGCAATCAGCCCCAGCATTTT. Its protein is CASSPSGTYSNQPQHF. V gene TRBV18 combines with J gene TRBJ1-5; tentative D call: TRBD1 (6 bases). V was trimmed by 3 bases and J by 0 bases, leaving 12 bases between them. The germline V gene has CDR1 KGHSH and CDR2 LQKENI. This CDR3 has 16 residues.

The rearrangement joins TRBV5-1 to TRBJ2-7; 8 bases are a match to TRBD2. The length of the CDR3 is 16 residues. Germline V gene sequence: CDR1 SGHRS, CDR2 YFSETQ. V was clipped by 3 bases and J by 2 bases; unmatched bases: 10. The CDR3 here is CASSWGLGLGAYEQYF. CDR3 DNA sequence: TGCGCCAGCAGCTGGGGATTGGGACTAGGGGCCTACGAGCAGTACTTC. The variable domain in full, completed from reference TRBV5-1 and TRBJ2-7, reads KAGVTQTPRYLIKTRGQQVTLSCSPISGHRSVSWYQQTPGQGLQFLFEYFSETQRNKGNFPGRFSGRQFSNSRSEMNVSTLELGDSALYLCASSWGLGLGAYEQYFGPGTRLTVT.